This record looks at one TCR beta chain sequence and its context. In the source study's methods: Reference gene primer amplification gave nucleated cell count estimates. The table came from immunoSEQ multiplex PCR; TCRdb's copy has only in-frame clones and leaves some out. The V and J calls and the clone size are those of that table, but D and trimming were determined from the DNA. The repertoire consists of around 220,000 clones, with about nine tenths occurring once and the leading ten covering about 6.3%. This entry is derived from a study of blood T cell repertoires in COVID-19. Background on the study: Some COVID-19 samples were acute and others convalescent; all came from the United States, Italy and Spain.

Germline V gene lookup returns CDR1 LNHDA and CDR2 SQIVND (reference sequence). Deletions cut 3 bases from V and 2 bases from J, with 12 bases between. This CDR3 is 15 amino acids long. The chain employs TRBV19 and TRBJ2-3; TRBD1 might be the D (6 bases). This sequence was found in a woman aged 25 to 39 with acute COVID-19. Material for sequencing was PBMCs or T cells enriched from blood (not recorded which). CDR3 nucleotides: TGTGCCAGTAGTATTGGGGGCAGGGTCACAGATACGCAGTATTTT. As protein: CASSIGGRVTDTQYF.